This paragraph covers one TCR beta chain sequence. Its antigen is still unknown. Assay: immunoSEQ multiplex PCR; the TCRdb copy retains only in-frame clones and omits some. This table holds about 270,000 clones, 86% found once. This record comes from a study of cytomegalovirus exposure and HLA in healthy donors. Study-level points and caveats: With high specificity and sensitivity, the classifier reportedly diagnosed cytomegalovirus status. A few CMV-associated chains were confirmed in vitro to be specific for CMV antigens. The majority of TCR sequences were rare, yet some public TCRs appeared in many donors.

There are 12 residues in the CDR3. Germline CDR1 SQVTM, CDR2 ANQGSEA. The germline V and J ends were trimmed by 6 bases and 1 base, with 10 bases remaining between them. This chain uses TRBV29-1 with TRBJ2-7; D may be TRBD2 (5 bases). The sequence was collected from a woman between 18 and 30 years old in good health and CMV-seronegative. The sample taken for sequencing was PBMCs. The CDR3 DNA reads TGCAGCGTAAGACCGGGGTCCTACGAGCAGTACTTC. Translated, it gives CSVRPGSYEQYF.